The text below deals with one T cell receptor (beta chain). An end of the junction differs from the germline gene, which may be a read error. This record belongs to a study of control samples from healthy donors and cancer patients. The V gene's germline CDR1 is SGHDN and CDR2 FVKESK. The CDR3 length is 13 residues. TCRdb keeps only in-frame clones here, not all; method: immunoSEQ multiplex PCR. The sample holds about 180,000 clones, 90% seen once. This sequence was found in a woman aged 50 to 60 in good health. This chain connects TRBV14 to TRBJ1-2, with 7 bases identical to TRBD1. The sample taken for sequencing was blood. The CDR3 spells CASSQGQLYGHTF. The CDR3 DNA reads as TGTGCCAGCAGCCAGGGACAGCTTTATGGCCACACCTTC.